The rows below give T cell receptor beta chains drawn from one sample of a study of OX40 agonist ivuxolimab in advanced cancers. The repertoire was sequenced with immunoSEQ multiplex PCR; TCRdb's copy has only in-frame clones and lacks some. In the table there are about 18,000 clones, over 75% of which are singletons. The specimen comprised CD4+ or CD8+ T cells sorted from blood, sampled in a trial of the OX40 agonist ivuxolimab. These receptors were taken from an adult with an advanced solid tumor such as melanoma, head and neck, liver or kidney cancer. Each CDR3 is given with its conserved first and last residue. A D gene is named only where the DNA matches it firmly. Size is stated for part of the rows, as once, few or many counts, or as a class when the clone is expanded.

>TRBJ2-2|12|.|TRBV10-1|.
TGCGCCAGCAGACAGGGAACCGGGGAGCTGTTTTTT
CASRQGTGELFF
>TRBJ2-5|14|.|TRBV12-5|TRBD2
TGTGCTAGTGCCCCGGGACTAGTTGCAGAGACCCAGTACTTC
CASAPGLVAETQYF
>TRBJ2-1|13|.|TRBV5-1|TRBD1
TGCGCCAGTACGGGACAGAGTTACAATGAGCAGTTCTTC
CASTGQSYNEQFF
>TRBJ2-1|11|.|TRBV6-5|.
TGTGCCAGCAGTTACGGCCCTTCTGAGTTCTTC
CASSYGPSEFF
>TRBJ1-5|15|few|TRBV30|.
TGTGCCTGGAGTGTGGGGGCAGCGGGCAATCAGCCCCAGCATTTT
CAWSVGAAGNQPQHF
>TRBJ2-1|15|.|TRBV7-8|.
TGTGCCAGCAGCTCCTCATCCGGGGCCTACAATGAGCAGTTCTTC
CASSSSSGAYNEQFF
>TRBJ2-1|12|.|TRBV6-1|.
TGTGCCAGCAGGGGCTCCTACAATGAGCAGTTCTTC
CASRGSYNEQFF
>TRBJ1-1|13|.|TRBV11-2|.
TGTGCCAGCAGCTTCGCGGTGGACACTGAAGCTTTCTTT
CASSFAVDTEAFF
>TRBJ2-5|14|.|TRBV5-1|.
TGCGCCAGCAGCTACGGACAGCTCCAAGAGACCCAGTACTTC
CASSYGQLQETQYF
>TRBJ2-2|12|.|TRBV5-1|.
TGCGCCAACAGACCCAACACCGGGGAGCTGTTTTTT
CANRPNTGELFF
>TRBJ2-7|15|.|TRBV4-1|.
TGCGCCAGCAGCCGGTGGGGGGCCCCTTCCTACGAGCAGTACTTC
CASSRWGAPSYEQYF
>TRBJ2-2|12|.|TRBV9|.
TGTGCCAGCAGCACCTACACCGGGGAGCTGTTTTTT
CASSTYTGELFF
>TRBJ2-1|11|.|TRBV27|.
TGTGCCAGCAGTTTTTACAATGAGCAGTTCTTC
CASSFYNEQFF
>TRBJ2-5|15|.|TRBV13|TRBD1
TGTGCCAGCAGCATGGGACAGCTATACCAAGAGACCCAGTACTTC
CASSMGQLYQETQYF
>TRBJ2-7|18|few|TRBV13|TRBD2
TGTGCCAGCAGCGCCCGACTGGTACTAGCGGGGATGGACTACGAGCAGTACTTC
CASSARLVLAGMDYEQYF
>TRBJ2-1|15|.|TRBV27|.
TGTGCCAGCAGTTTAACGGCAGGCTCCTACAATGAGCAGTTCTTC
CASSLTAGSYNEQFF